This TCR beta chain is from a study of identical twins (dated by TCRdb to the mid-2010s). For context, the study as a whole: To test whether fetal clonotypes persist, this study deep-sequenced TCR alpha and beta repertoires from monozygotic twins, from unrelated adults of various ages, and from cord blood. To rule out contamination, the twin experiments were replicated at different times with different library preparation protocols.

Results the study describes overall, beyond this receptor: Fewer insertions were carried by abundant cord blood beta clonotypes; a weaker similar trend was observed in young adult naive repertoires, while no such trend was observed in memory repertoires. In beta out-of-frame sequences, excess twin sharing was weaker, because having fewer shared sequences lowered the signal-to-noise ratio. In monozygotic twins, recombination models systematically underestimated out-of-frame TCR alpha sharing, but the models matched the sharing seen between unrelated individuals. Out-of-frame TCR alpha sequences shared between twins showed an excess of low generation-probability sequences compared with coincidental sharing between unrelated individuals. Invariant T cells such as MAIT and iNKT could partly confound zero-insertion analyses, though diverse VJ usage argued against this for most clonotypes. Because the same donors could not be followed over many years, the conclusions relied on cross-sectional statistical analysis.

All donors were healthy Caucasians. The twin cohort consisted of three pairs of female monozygotic twins, all aged roughly 18 to 30 years. Miltenyi CD45RO+ enrichment and human naive T-cell isolation kits were used to isolate memory (CD45RO+) and naive T cells from PBMC. From the cysteine up to the phenylalanine, the CDR3 has a length of 11 residues. Solely the CDR3 DNA is kept, with 33 bases framed from the first base. The trim is 7 bases for V and 7 bases for J, with a gap of 13 bases between the germline ends. CDR1 and CDR2, per the germline V gene, are SQVTM and ANQGSEA. Of note for this clonotype: Its antigen remains unidentified. No much larger clone is present one base from it, and per-base qualities are unavailable.

The protocol used for the library was 5' RACE. Sequenced using an Illumina HiSeq 2000. A universal primer binding site was added through template switching, and the final cDNA carried a unique molecular identifier so that TCR cDNA molecules could be counted accurately. Specific primers in the conserved constant-segment region were used to synthesize first-strand cDNA for the TCR alpha and beta chains. Each cDNA library was double barcoded, with a SMART-Mk sample barcode plus Illumina barcodes, to control for contamination. Two successive PCR steps introduced TruSeq adapter sequences along with Illumina sample barcodes. The Illumina HiSeq platform was used with custom primers to sequence TCR alpha and beta cDNA libraries. On the authors' methods: Raw reads were processed with MiGEC to extract unique molecular identifiers, and MiXCR was used to determine CDR3 positions. Recombination models were inferred per individual with the repgenHMM and IGoR tools using an EM algorithm. Shared clonotypes were analyzed with the tcR package in R, and sharing was normalized by the product of cloneset sizes. Out-of-frame nonproductive sequences were analyzed to study raw recombination free of thymic and clonal selection effects. TCRdb trimmed public reads at Q25 via fastp, called clones via MiXCR and kept in-frame beta chains. CDR3 protein duplicates are merged, each entry listing the most common genes and DNA. It is TCRdb's table, rather than the study itself, that gives the V and J calls and clone size. The sample table records a few hundred thousand distinct CDR3 sequences; 10% to 15% of these occur just once. Jointly, the top ten make up roughly 4% of the sample.

The same data also contributed to another study, on yellow fever vaccine responses in identical twins. According to the second study: The T cell response to vaccination in identical twins was reported by the authors to appear partly convergent and partly personalized. In identical twins, the study followed T cell clones that responded to the vaccine with precision.

Sequencing was performed on memory (CD45RO+) T cells sorted from blood. The intended sense of this specimen's cell subset or site label: CD45RO+ enriched T cells. The sequence links TRBV29-1 to TRBJ1-2; confidence is insufficient to name the D gene. This clonotype originated in a woman younger than 30 in good health. The nucleotide sequence reads as follows: TGCAGCGCCTTCTCCAGCACTGGCTACACCTTC. It translates as CSAFSSTGYTF.